This is a list of T cell receptor beta chains from one sample in a study of metastatic and nonmetastatic thyroid tumors. Via MiXCR, TCRdb re-called the PCR reads. The sample contains tens of thousands of clones, roughly 4.2% of which appear only once. Sample: blood. These receptors all come from a female donor with papillary thyroid cancer or a benign thyroid nodule (not recorded which). Some clones in this sample may be carry-over from other donors' samples. The CDR3 runs from the conserved cysteine through the conserved F or W. A D gene is named only where the DNA matches it firmly. Clone size is shown for a subset of rows, as once, few, many or a class of expanded clone.

many,TRBJ1-3,TRBV30,-,CAWSSGPGGNTIYF,TGTGCCTGGAGTTCGGGACCAGGAGGAAACACCATATATTTT
many,TRBJ2-4,TRBV20-1,-,CSARVPTDNIQYF,TGCAGTGCTAGAGTTCCGACAGACAACATTCAGTACTTC
-,TRBJ2-5,TRBV6-2/TRBV6-3,-,CASSYGETQYF,TGTGCCAGCAGTTACGGCGAGACCCAGTACTTC
few,TRBJ1-2,TRBV10-3,-,CAISPSEGGYYGYTF,TGTGCCATCAGTCCGTCAGAGGGGGGATACTATGGCTACACCTTC
few,TRBJ1-1,TRBV6-2/TRBV6-3,-,CASRPPGQGTLVVTEAFF,TGTGCCAGCAGGCCCCCGGGGCAGGGGACGCTTGTCGTCACTGAAGCTTTCTTT
many,TRBJ1-3,TRBV7-9,-,CANSPGDGNTIYF,TGTGCCAACTCTCCGGGGGACGGAAACACCATATATTTT
medium-sized,TRBJ1-3,TRBV28,TRBD1,CASSLPFGTGLHTIYF,TGTGCCAGCAGTCTACCATTCGGGACAGGGTTACACACCATATATTTT
many,TRBJ1-2,TRBV19,-,CASSFGTTNGGYTF,TGTGCCAGTAGTTTTGGGACCACTAATGGTGGCTACACCTTC
-,TRBJ2-1,TRBV6-9,-,CASSYRAGDSDEQFF,TGTGCCAGCAGTTACAGGGCAGGGGATTCGGATGAGCAGTTCTTC
many,TRBJ2-3,TRBV27,-,CASSGTYTDTQYF,TGTGCCAGCAGCGGGACATACACAGATACGCAGTATTTT
many,TRBJ1-1,TRBV11-2,-,CASSLGFQAEAFF,TGTGCCAGCAGCTTAGGGTTCCAGGCTGAAGCTTTCTTT
medium-sized,TRBJ2-7,TRBV6-1,-,CASFQDRAWGEQYF,TGTGCCAGCTTCCAAGACCGGGCCTGGGGCGAGCAGTACTTC
medium-sized,TRBJ1-6,TRBV19,-,CASSIGTTSPLHF,TGTGCCAGTAGTATAGGAACGACTTCACCCCTCCACTTT
-,TRBJ2-1,TRBV5-1,TRBD2,CASSWTSGISNEQFF,TGCGCCAGCAGCTGGACTAGCGGGATATCTAATGAGCAGTTCTTC
-,TRBJ2-7,TRBV20-1,-,CSAHPQGKDEQYF,TGCAGTGCCCACCCCCAGGGTAAAGACGAGCAGTACTTC
many,TRBJ1-1,TRBV19,TRBD1,CASRFKPGTVEAFF,TGTGCCAGTAGGTTTAAACCCGGGACAGTTGAAGCTTTCTTT